These T cell receptor beta chains were read from a single sample in a study of graft-versus-host responses after intestinal transplantation. Repertoires were generated with immunoSEQ multiplex PCR, while TCRdb's copy carries only in-frame clones and drops some. The sample holds 95,000 to 130,000 clones; about nine tenths are singletons and the top ten take approximately 0.17%. These receptors lack a known antigen. The source material was unstimulated CD4+ T cells sorted from spleen or lymph node cells, sampled before intestinal transplant. The receptors come from a human donor who received an intestinal transplant. Both conserved end residues are part of each CDR3. Fields, in order: D gene, J gene, V gene, clone size, CDR3 protein, CDR3 DNA. A D gene is named only where the DNA matches it firmly. Rows give clone size only sometimes, using once, few, many, or a class for an expanded clone.

d_call: TRBD1
j_call: TRBJ2-1
v_call: TRBV29-1
clone_size: .
cdr3_aa: CSVRTGGNEQFF
cdr3_nt: TGCAGCGTTCGGACAGGGGGTAATGAGCAGTTCTTC

d_call: TRBD1
j_call: TRBJ2-1
v_call: TRBV7-2
clone_size: .
cdr3_aa: CASSLGGTGGNEQFF
cdr3_nt: TGTGCCAGCAGCTTAGGGGGGACAGGAGGCAATGAGCAGTTCTTC

d_call: .
j_call: TRBJ1-1
v_call: TRBV18
clone_size: .
cdr3_aa: CASSPPRGQPEAFF
cdr3_nt: TGTGCCAGCTCACCACCGAGAGGACAGCCTGAAGCTTTCTTT

d_call: .
j_call: TRBJ2-2
v_call: TRBV9
clone_size: once
cdr3_aa: CASSVVHSGGELFF
cdr3_nt: TGTGCCAGCAGCGTCGTCCATAGTGGCGGGGAGCTGTTTTTT

d_call: TRBD1
j_call: TRBJ2-5
v_call: TRBV4-3
clone_size: .
cdr3_aa: CASSPGTAETQYF
cdr3_nt: TGCGCCAGCAGCCCCGGGACAGCCGAGACCCAGTACTTC

d_call: TRBD2
j_call: TRBJ2-1
v_call: TRBV6-5
clone_size: .
cdr3_aa: CASTRLAGENEQFF
cdr3_nt: TGTGCCAGCACCCGACTAGCGGGAGAAAATGAGCAGTTCTTC

d_call: .
j_call: TRBJ1-6
v_call: TRBV6-5
clone_size: .
cdr3_aa: CASSYSTVSNSPLHF
cdr3_nt: TGTGCCAGCAGTTACTCGACAGTTTCTAATTCACCCCTCCACTTT

d_call: .
j_call: TRBJ2-7
v_call: TRBV10-3
clone_size: .
cdr3_aa: CAISEFNSYEQYF
cdr3_nt: TGTGCCATCAGTGAATTCAACAGTTACGAGCAGTACTTC

d_call: .
j_call: TRBJ1-1
v_call: TRBV5-1
clone_size: .
cdr3_aa: CASSLPGMNTEAFF
cdr3_nt: TGCGCCAGCAGCCTCCCGGGGATGAACACTGAAGCTTTCTTT

d_call: .
j_call: TRBJ1-2
v_call: TRBV7-9
clone_size: .
cdr3_aa: CASSFSRALYGYTF
cdr3_nt: TGTGCCAGCAGCTTCTCCAGGGCCCTCTATGGCTACACCTTC

d_call: TRBD1
j_call: TRBJ2-1
v_call: TRBV7-2
clone_size: .
cdr3_aa: CASSEQGMHEQFF
cdr3_nt: TGTGCCAGCAGCGAACAGGGGATGCATGAGCAGTTCTTC

d_call: .
j_call: TRBJ2-3
v_call: TRBV10-1
clone_size: once
cdr3_aa: CASSGQVGDTQYF
cdr3_nt: TGCGCCAGCAGTGGCCAGGTGGGAGATACGCAGTATTTT

d_call: .
j_call: TRBJ2-7
v_call: TRBV4-2
clone_size: once
cdr3_aa: CASSQDKTVTYEQYF
cdr3_nt: TGTGCCAGCAGCCAAGATAAGACAGTTACCTACGAGCAGTACTTC

d_call: .
j_call: TRBJ2-5
v_call: TRBV7-3
clone_size: .
cdr3_aa: CASSLSSGSGTQYF
cdr3_nt: TGTGCCAGCAGCTTAAGTTCCGGGAGCGGGACCCAGTACTTC

d_call: TRBD1
j_call: TRBJ1-4
v_call: TRBV15
clone_size: .
cdr3_aa: CATSRDRVGEKLFF
cdr3_nt: TGTGCCACCAGCAGGGACAGGGTTGGAGAAAAACTGTTTTTT

d_call: TRBD1
j_call: TRBJ1-1
v_call: TRBV6-1
clone_size: once
cdr3_aa: CASSLDRGGTEAFF
cdr3_nt: TGTGCCAGCAGTCTTGACAGGGGTGGCACTGAAGCTTTCTTT

d_call: .
j_call: TRBJ1-6
v_call: TRBV6-1
clone_size: .
cdr3_aa: CASSEPDRFGHF
cdr3_nt: TGTGCCAGCAGTGAACCAGACAGGTTCGGCCACTTT

d_call: TRBD2
j_call: TRBJ2-7
v_call: TRBV5-5
clone_size: .
cdr3_aa: CASSNQGSKTSGRVHYEQYF
cdr3_nt: TGTGCCAGCAGCAACCAGGGATCCAAGACTAGCGGGAGGGTCCACTACGAGCAGTACTTC

d_call: TRBD1
j_call: TRBJ2-7
v_call: TRBV28
clone_size: .
cdr3_aa: CASSVTGTALYEQYF
cdr3_nt: TGTGCCAGCAGTGTAACCGGGACAGCCCTCTACGAGCAGTACTTC

d_call: TRBD2
j_call: TRBJ2-3
v_call: TRBV10-3
clone_size: .
cdr3_aa: CAISESTSGTDTQYF
cdr3_nt: TGTGCCATCAGTGAGTCGACTAGCGGCACAGATACGCAGTATTTT

d_call: .
j_call: TRBJ1-1
v_call: TRBV10-3
clone_size: .
cdr3_aa: CAISQDTEAFF
cdr3_nt: TGTGCCATCAGCCAGGACACTGAAGCTTTCTTT

d_call: .
j_call: TRBJ2-4
v_call: TRBV30
clone_size: .
cdr3_aa: CAWSRSGSKNIQYF
cdr3_nt: TGTGCCTGGAGTCGGTCGGGGTCCAAAAACATTCAGTACTTC

d_call: TRBD1
j_call: TRBJ1-4
v_call: TRBV29-1
clone_size: .
cdr3_aa: CSGQGVNEKLFF
cdr3_nt: TGCAGTGGCCAGGGGGTTAATGAAAAACTGTTTTTT

d_call: .
j_call: TRBJ2-4
v_call: TRBV30
clone_size: .
cdr3_aa: CAWSVWARNIQYF
cdr3_nt: TGTGCCTGGAGTGTCTGGGCGAGAAACATTCAGTACTTC

d_call: .
j_call: TRBJ1-2
v_call: TRBV10-3
clone_size: .
cdr3_aa: CAIRDTKAGANYGYTF
cdr3_nt: TGTGCCATCAGGGACACGAAGGCAGGGGCCAACTATGGCTACACCTTC

d_call: TRBD2
j_call: TRBJ2-3
v_call: TRBV5-1
clone_size: .
cdr3_aa: CASSLWTSGTDTQYF
cdr3_nt: TGCGCCAGCAGCTTGTGGACTAGCGGGACAGATACGCAGTATTTT

d_call: TRBD1
j_call: TRBJ1-5
v_call: TRBV6-6
clone_size: .
cdr3_aa: CASSQDRVRQPQHF
cdr3_nt: TGTGCCAGCAGTCAGGACAGGGTGCGTCAGCCCCAGCATTTT

d_call: TRBD1
j_call: TRBJ2-7
v_call: TRBV6-1
clone_size: .
cdr3_aa: CASSPPGQVYYEQYF
cdr3_nt: TGTGCCAGCAGTCCCCCGGGACAGGTGTACTACGAGCAGTACTTC

d_call: .
j_call: TRBJ1-2
v_call: TRBV6-5
clone_size: .
cdr3_aa: CASSSPQGYTF
cdr3_nt: TGTGCCAGCAGTTCCCCCCAGGGCTACACCTTC

d_call: TRBD1
j_call: TRBJ1-2
v_call: TRBV29-1
clone_size: .
cdr3_aa: CSVWDRGRVAYGYTF
cdr3_nt: TGCAGCGTTTGGGACAGGGGGCGCGTGGCCTATGGCTACACCTTC

d_call: TRBD2
j_call: TRBJ2-1
v_call: TRBV6-5
clone_size: .
cdr3_aa: CAAGTSGTPEQFF
cdr3_nt: TGTGCCGCCGGGACTAGCGGGACTCCTGAGCAGTTCTTC

d_call: TRBD2
j_call: TRBJ2-1
v_call: TRBV5-5
clone_size: .
cdr3_aa: CASSRAGTSGNEQFF
cdr3_nt: TGTGCCAGCAGCCGGGCCGGGACTAGCGGGAATGAGCAGTTCTTC

d_call: .
j_call: TRBJ2-4
v_call: TRBV11-2
clone_size: .
cdr3_aa: CASSLAGKNIQYF
cdr3_nt: TGTGCCAGCAGCTTAGCAGGGAAAAACATTCAGTACTTC

d_call: TRBD2
j_call: TRBJ2-1
v_call: TRBV13
clone_size: .
cdr3_aa: CASSSLLAALSREQFF
cdr3_nt: TGTGCCAGCAGCTCCTTACTAGCGGCGCTGTCAAGGGAGCAGTTCTTC

d_call: .
j_call: TRBJ2-1
v_call: TRBV30
clone_size: .
cdr3_aa: CAWSVVRGTNQFYNEQFF
cdr3_nt: TGTGCCTGGAGTGTAGTCAGGGGTACGAATCAATTTTACAATGAGCAGTTCTTC

d_call: TRBD1
j_call: TRBJ1-6
v_call: TRBV5-4
clone_size: once
cdr3_aa: CASSLEGTGHSPLHF
cdr3_nt: TGTGCCAGCAGCTTGGAGGGGACAGGCCATTCACCCCTCCACTTT

d_call: TRBD1
j_call: TRBJ1-3
v_call: TRBV16
clone_size: .
cdr3_aa: CASSQYPGQLGNTIYF
cdr3_nt: TGTGCCAGCAGCCAATATCCGGGACAGCTAGGAAACACCATATATTTT

d_call: TRBD1
j_call: TRBJ2-7
v_call: TRBV2
clone_size: .
cdr3_aa: CASRVGTGGYEQYF
cdr3_nt: TGTGCCAGCAGGGTAGGGACAGGGGGCTACGAGCAGTACTTC

d_call: .
j_call: TRBJ2-7
v_call: TRBV7-2
clone_size: .
cdr3_aa: CASSSQGSYEQYF
cdr3_nt: TGTGCCAGCAGCTCACAGGGATCCTACGAGCAGTACTTC

d_call: .
j_call: TRBJ1-4
v_call: TRBV6-5
clone_size: once
cdr3_aa: CASSYSRKSGNEKLFF
cdr3_nt: TGTGCCAGCAGTTACTCGAGGAAGAGCGGGAATGAAAAACTGTTTTTT

d_call: .
j_call: TRBJ2-1
v_call: TRBV28
clone_size: once
cdr3_aa: CASSPGHPFYNEQFF
cdr3_nt: TGTGCCAGCAGCCCGGGACACCCGTTTTACAATGAGCAGTTCTTC

d_call: TRBD2
j_call: TRBJ2-3
v_call: TRBV7-2
clone_size: .
cdr3_aa: CASSSKGLALRNTQYF
cdr3_nt: TGTGCCAGCAGCTCCAAAGGACTAGCCCTAAGGAATACGCAGTATTTT

d_call: TRBD1
j_call: TRBJ2-2
v_call: TRBV5-1
clone_size: .
cdr3_aa: CASSLRTGTNTGELFF
cdr3_nt: TGCGCCAGCAGCCTAAGGACAGGGACCAACACCGGGGAGCTGTTTTTT

d_call: .
j_call: TRBJ1-5
v_call: TRBV6-6
clone_size: .
cdr3_aa: CASGYQGSGNQPQHF
cdr3_nt: TGTGCCAGCGGTTACCAGGGTAGTGGAAATCAGCCCCAGCATTTT

d_call: TRBD2
j_call: TRBJ2-7
v_call: TRBV5-1
clone_size: .
cdr3_aa: CASSFGLAGSNEQYF
cdr3_nt: TGCGCCAGCAGCTTCGGACTAGCGGGGTCAAACGAGCAGTACTTC

d_call: .
j_call: TRBJ1-5
v_call: TRBV5-5
clone_size: .
cdr3_aa: CASSPVARVPGPQHF
cdr3_nt: TGTGCCAGCAGCCCGGTCGCCCGGGTCCCTGGGCCCCAGCATTTT

d_call: TRBD1
j_call: TRBJ2-7
v_call: TRBV7-9
clone_size: once
cdr3_aa: CASSLDHRGNEQYF
cdr3_nt: TGTGCCAGCAGCTTAGACCACAGGGGCAACGAGCAGTACTTC

d_call: .
j_call: TRBJ1-2
v_call: TRBV7-2
clone_size: .
cdr3_aa: CASSFPYYGYTF
cdr3_nt: TGTGCCAGCAGCTTCCCTTATTATGGCTACACCTTC

d_call: .
j_call: TRBJ2-6
v_call: TRBV25-1
clone_size: .
cdr3_aa: CASSEYRTSGANVLTF
cdr3_nt: TGTGCCAGCAGTGAATATAGAACCTCTGGGGCCAACGTCCTGACTTTC

d_call: .
j_call: TRBJ2-2
v_call: TRBV29-1
clone_size: .
cdr3_aa: CSVELVGQRRGRLFF
cdr3_nt: TGCAGCGTTGAATTAGTTGGACAGCGAAGAGGAAGGCTGTTTTTT

d_call: TRBD1
j_call: TRBJ1-2
v_call: TRBV30
clone_size: .
cdr3_aa: CASGQGAGGYTF
cdr3_nt: TGTGCCTCGGGACAGGGGGCCGGTGGCTACACCTTC

d_call: .
j_call: TRBJ2-3
v_call: TRBV20-1
clone_size: once
cdr3_aa: CSATGTDTQYF
cdr3_nt: TGCAGTGCTACGGGGACAGATACGCAGTATTTT

d_call: TRBD1
j_call: TRBJ2-2
v_call: TRBV19
clone_size: .
cdr3_aa: CASSLKGQGGTGELFF
cdr3_nt: TGTGCCAGTAGCCTAAAAGGACAGGGGGGGACCGGGGAGCTGTTTTTT

d_call: TRBD2
j_call: TRBJ2-1
v_call: TRBV2
clone_size: .
cdr3_aa: CARDSGLAMGLSYNEQFF
cdr3_nt: TGTGCCAGAGATTCGGGACTAGCGATGGGCCTATCCTACAATGAGCAGTTCTTC

d_call: TRBD1
j_call: TRBJ2-2
v_call: TRBV6-1
clone_size: .
cdr3_aa: CASSWTGVDGELFF
cdr3_nt: TGTGCCAGCAGTTGGACAGGGGTTGACGGGGAGCTGTTTTTT

d_call: .
j_call: TRBJ2-1
v_call: TRBV5-6
clone_size: .
cdr3_aa: CASSSPDSLNEQFF
cdr3_nt: TGTGCCAGCAGCTCCCCGGACAGTTTGAATGAGCAGTTCTTC

d_call: .
j_call: TRBJ2-5
v_call: TRBV7-2
clone_size: once
cdr3_aa: CASSLNRVRETQYF
cdr3_nt: TGTGCCAGCAGCTTGAACAGGGTTCGAGAGACCCAGTACTTC

d_call: .
j_call: TRBJ2-1
v_call: TRBV7-2
clone_size: once
cdr3_aa: CASSLGPNNEQFF
cdr3_nt: TGTGCCAGCAGCTTAGGGCCCAACAATGAGCAGTTCTTC

d_call: TRBD2
j_call: TRBJ2-1
v_call: TRBV11-3
clone_size: .
cdr3_aa: CASSRGDEQFF
cdr3_nt: TGTGCCAGCAGCCGGGGGGATGAGCAGTTCTTC